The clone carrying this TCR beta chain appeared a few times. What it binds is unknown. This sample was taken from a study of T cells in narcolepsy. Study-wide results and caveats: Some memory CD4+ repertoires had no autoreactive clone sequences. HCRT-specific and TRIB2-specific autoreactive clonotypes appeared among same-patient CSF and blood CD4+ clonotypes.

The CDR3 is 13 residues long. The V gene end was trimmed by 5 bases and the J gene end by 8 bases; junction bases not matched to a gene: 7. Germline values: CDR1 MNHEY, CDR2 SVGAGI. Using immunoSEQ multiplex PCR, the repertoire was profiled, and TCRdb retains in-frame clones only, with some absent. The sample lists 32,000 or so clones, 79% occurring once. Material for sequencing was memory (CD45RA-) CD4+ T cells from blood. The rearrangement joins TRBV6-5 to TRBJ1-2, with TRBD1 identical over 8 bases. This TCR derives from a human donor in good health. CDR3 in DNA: TGTGCCAGCAGTGAGGACAGGGTGTACGGCTACACCTTC. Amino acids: CASSEDRVYGYTF.